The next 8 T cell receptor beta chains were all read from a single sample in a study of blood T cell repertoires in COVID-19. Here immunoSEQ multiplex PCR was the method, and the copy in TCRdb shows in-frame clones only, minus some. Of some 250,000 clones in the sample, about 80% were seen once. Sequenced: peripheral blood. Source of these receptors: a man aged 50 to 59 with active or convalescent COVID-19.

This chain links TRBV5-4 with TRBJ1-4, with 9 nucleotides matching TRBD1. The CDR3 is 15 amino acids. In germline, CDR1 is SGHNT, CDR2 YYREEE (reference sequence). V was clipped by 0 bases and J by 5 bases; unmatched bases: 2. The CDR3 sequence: CASSLGDRANEKLFF. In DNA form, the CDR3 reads TGTGCCAGCAGCTTGGGGGACAGGGCAAATGAAAAACTGTTTTTT.

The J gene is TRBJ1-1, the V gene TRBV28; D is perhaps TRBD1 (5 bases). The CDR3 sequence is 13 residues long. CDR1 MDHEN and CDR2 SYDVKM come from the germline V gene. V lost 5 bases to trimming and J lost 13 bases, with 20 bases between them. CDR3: CASSPIEGTKDFF. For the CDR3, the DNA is TGTGCCAGCAGTCCCATAGAGGGGACTAAGGATTTCTTT.

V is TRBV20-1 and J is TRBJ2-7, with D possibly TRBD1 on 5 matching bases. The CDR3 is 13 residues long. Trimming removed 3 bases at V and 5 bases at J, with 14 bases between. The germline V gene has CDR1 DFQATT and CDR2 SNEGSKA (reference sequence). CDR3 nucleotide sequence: TGCAGTGCTAGTTGGCAGGGTCTGAACGAGCAGTACTTC. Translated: CSASWQGLNEQYF.

In DNA form, the CDR3 reads TGCAGTGCTAGTACCTTCGGGGGGAGAGGCACAGATACGCAGTATTTT. Residues: CSASTFGGRGTDTQYF. The J gene is TRBJ2-3, the V gene TRBV20-1; 7 bases line up with TRBD2. Germline V gene lookup returns CDR1 DFQATT and CDR2 SNEGSKA (reference sequence). The V segment lost 3 bases and the J segment 1 base; nucleotides outside the gene matches: 10. The CDR3 loop spans 16 amino acids.

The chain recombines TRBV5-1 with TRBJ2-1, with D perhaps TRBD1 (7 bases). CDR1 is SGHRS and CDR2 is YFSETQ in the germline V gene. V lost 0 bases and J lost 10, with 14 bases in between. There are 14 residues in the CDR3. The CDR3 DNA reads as TGCGCCAGCAGCTTGGCCCAGGGGGGTACGGAGCAGTTCTTC. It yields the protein CASSLAQGGTEQFF. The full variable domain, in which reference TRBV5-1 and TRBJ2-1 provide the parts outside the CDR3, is KAGVTQTPRYLIKTRGQQVTLSCSPISGHRSVSWYQQTPGQGLQFLFEYFSETQRNKGNFPGRFSGRQFSNSRSEMNVSTLELGDSALYLCASSLAQGGTEQFFGPGTRLTVL.

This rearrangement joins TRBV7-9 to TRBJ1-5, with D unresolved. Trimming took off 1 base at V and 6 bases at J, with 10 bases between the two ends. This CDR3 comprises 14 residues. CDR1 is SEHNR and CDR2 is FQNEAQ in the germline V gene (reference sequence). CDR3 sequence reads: CASSLGGVGQPQHF. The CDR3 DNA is TGTGCCAGCAGCTTAGGGGGAGTTGGTCAGCCCCAGCATTTT. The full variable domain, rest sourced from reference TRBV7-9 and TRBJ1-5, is DTGVSQNPRHKITKRGQNVTFRCDPISEHNRLYWYRQTLGQGPEFLTYFQNEAQLEKSRLLSDRFSAERPKGSFSTLEIQRTEQGDSAMYLCASSLGGVGQPQHFGDGTRLSIL.

Here the CDR3 reads CASSFRTGAVETQYF. The DNA of the CDR3 is TGTGCCAGCAGCTTTCGGACAGGGGCTGTGGAGACCCAGTACTTC. The chain recombines TRBV7-2 with TRBJ2-5; TRBD1 matches 9 bases. With V trimmed by 3 bases and J by 5 bases, 7 bases remained unmatched. Per germline, CDR1 SGHTA and CDR2 FQGNSA. The CDR3 length is 15 residues.

Here the CDR3 DNA reads TGTGCCAGCAGCAGGACACTGAACACTGAAGCTTTCTTT. Its translation is CASSRTLNTEAFF. The V call is TRBV5-5, the J call TRBJ1-1, with a weak D call TRBD1 (5 bases). Germline-derived CDR1 and CDR2 are SGHKS and YYEKEE (reference sequence). Between the trimmed V and J ends, which lost 4 bases and 0 bases, there was a span of 7 bases. CDR3 length: 13 amino acids.